The rows below give T cell receptor beta chains drawn from one sample of a study of post-analysis software for immune sequencing data. TCRdb fed the PCR reads into MiXCR, producing one record per CDR3 protein. This sample has approximately 150,000 distinct CDR3 sequences; approximately 28% occur once, and the top ten carry roughly 1.6%. Sequencing input: blood. Receptors originate from a girl aged 10 to 17 with multiple sclerosis. Each CDR3 is given with its conserved first and last residue. The D gene is left open where the match is weak. The size field is filled for only some rows; it gives once, few, many or a size class.

TRBJ2-3 | NA | 17 | TRBV12-3/TRBV12-4 | few | CASSPSLVGSSTDTQYF | TGTGCCAGCAGTCCTTCCCTTGTTGGCTCTAGCACAGATACGCAGTATTTT
TRBJ2-7 | NA | 12 | TRBV20-1 | NA | CSTKNSGYEQYF | TGCAGTACTAAGAATAGTGGGTACGAGCAGTACTTC
TRBJ2-5 | NA | 14 | TRBV29-1 | many | CSVEDRAQQETQYF | TGCAGCGTTGAAGACAGGGCACAACAAGAGACCCAGTACTTC
TRBJ1-6 | NA | 13 | TRBV5-4 | NA | CASSMGRYSPLHF | TGTGCCAGCAGCATGGGACGATACTCACCCCTCCACTTT
TRBJ1-2 | NA | 15 | TRBV29-1 | NA | CSVVGSAGIYYGYTF | TGCAGCGTTGTAGGTTCGGCAGGGATATACTATGGCTACACCTTC
TRBJ2-1 | NA | 15 | TRBV6-2/TRBV6-3 | few | CASSTQGMGINEQFF | TGTGCCAGCAGTACACAGGGTATGGGGATCAATGAGCAGTTCTTC
TRBJ1-2 | NA | 12 | TRBV28 | few | CASSLSVYGYTF | TGTGCCAGCAGTTTATCAGTCTATGGCTACACCTTC
TRBJ1-5 | NA | 15 | TRBV2 | NA | CASKEETGYNQPQHF | TGTGCCAGCAAAGAAGAGACAGGCTATAATCAGCCCCAGCATTTT
TRBJ1-6 | TRBD1 | 14 | TRBV12-3/TRBV12-4 | many | CASSPGTGGSPLHF | TGTGCCAGCAGTCCCGGGACAGGGGGCTCACCCCTCCACTTT
TRBJ2-6 | NA | 18 | TRBV28 | many | CASSPPWGGGSGANVLTF | TGTGCCAGCAGTCCCCCTTGGGGAGGGGGCAGTGGGGCCAACGTCCTGACTTTC
TRBJ2-2 | NA | 13 | TRBV29-1 | NA | CSVVSGRTGELFF | TGCAGCGTCGTTAGCGGTCGAACCGGGGAGCTGTTTTTT
TRBJ1-1 | NA | 13 | TRBV5-1 | few | CASTPQGSPEAFF | TGCGCCAGCACCCCGCAAGGGAGCCCTGAAGCTTTCTTT
TRBJ2-3 | NA | 13 | TRBV7-8 | NA | CASSYRDGDTQYF | TGTGCCAGCAGCTACCGGGACGGAGATACGCAGTATTTT
TRBJ2-5 | TRBD1 | 15 | TRBV11-2 | many | CASSLQGAVGETQYF | TGTGCCAGCAGCTTACAGGGGGCGGTAGGAGAGACCCAGTACTTC
TRBJ2-7 | NA | 14 | TRBV4-1 | many | CASSQPGDGYEQYF | TGCGCCAGCAGCCAGCCCGGGGACGGCTACGAGCAGTACTTC
TRBJ2-6 | NA | 14 | TRBV20-1 | NA | CSASRLTGANVLTF | TGCAGTGCTAGTAGGCTCACTGGGGCCAACGTCCTGACTTTC
TRBJ2-5 | NA | 16 | TRBV18 | many | CASSPPSGLAIETQYF | TGTGCCAGCTCACCACCATCTGGGCTAGCAATAGAGACCCAGTACTTC
TRBJ2-2 | TRBD2 | 15 | TRBV29-1 | many | CSGVAGATNTGELFF | TGCAGCGGAGTAGCGGGAGCGACGAACACCGGGGAGCTGTTTTTT
TRBJ2-5 | NA | 14 | TRBV4-1 | medium-sized | CASSQVGDPETQYF | TGCGCCAGCAGCCAAGTGGGGGATCCGGAGACCCAGTACTTC
TRBJ1-1 | TRBD1 | 14 | TRBV12-3/TRBV12-4 | NA | CASSRDSLNTEAFF | TGTGCCAGCAGTCGGGACAGCCTGAACACTGAAGCTTTCTTT
TRBJ1-5 | NA | 13 | TRBV5-1 | many | CASSLGTDQPQHF | TGCGCCAGCAGCTTGGGGACCGATCAGCCCCAGCATTTT
TRBJ2-1 | TRBD1 | 15 | TRBV5-1 | NA | CASSIGTGGYNEQFF | TGCGCCAGCAGCATTGGGACAGGGGGATACAATGAGCAGTTCTTC
TRBJ2-1 | NA | 16 | TRBV6-1 | NA | CASSPHRPFIYNEQFF | TGTGCCAGCAGTCCCCACCGCCCCTTCATCTACAATGAGCAGTTCTTC
TRBJ2-1 | NA | 16 | TRBV3-1 | few | CASSQGQRSSYNEQFF | TGTGCCAGCAGCCAAGGGCAGCGGAGCTCCTACAATGAGCAGTTCTTC
TRBJ1-4 | NA | 15 | TRBV5-1 | NA | CASSLTERTNEKLFF | TGCGCCAGCAGCTTGACCGAAAGAACTAATGAAAAACTGTTTTTT
TRBJ2-3 | NA | 16 | TRBV12-3/TRBV12-4 | NA | CASSLIKGVRTDTQYF | TGTGCCAGCAGTTTGATCAAGGGGGTCCGCACAGATACGCAGTATTTT